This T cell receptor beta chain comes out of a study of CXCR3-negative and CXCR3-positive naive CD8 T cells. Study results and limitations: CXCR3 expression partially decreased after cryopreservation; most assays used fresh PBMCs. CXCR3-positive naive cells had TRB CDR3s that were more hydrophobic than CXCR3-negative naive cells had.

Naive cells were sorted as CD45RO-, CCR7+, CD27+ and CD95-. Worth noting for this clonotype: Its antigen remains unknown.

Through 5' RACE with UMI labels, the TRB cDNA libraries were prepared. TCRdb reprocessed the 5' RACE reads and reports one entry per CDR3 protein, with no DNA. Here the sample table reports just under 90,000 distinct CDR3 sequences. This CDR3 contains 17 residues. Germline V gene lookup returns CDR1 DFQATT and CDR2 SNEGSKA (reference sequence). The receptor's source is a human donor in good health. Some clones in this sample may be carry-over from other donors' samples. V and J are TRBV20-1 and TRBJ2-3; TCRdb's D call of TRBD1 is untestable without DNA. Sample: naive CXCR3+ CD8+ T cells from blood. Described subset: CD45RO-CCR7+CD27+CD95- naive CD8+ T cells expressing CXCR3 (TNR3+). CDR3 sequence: CSAEDQGVGTRTDTQYF.